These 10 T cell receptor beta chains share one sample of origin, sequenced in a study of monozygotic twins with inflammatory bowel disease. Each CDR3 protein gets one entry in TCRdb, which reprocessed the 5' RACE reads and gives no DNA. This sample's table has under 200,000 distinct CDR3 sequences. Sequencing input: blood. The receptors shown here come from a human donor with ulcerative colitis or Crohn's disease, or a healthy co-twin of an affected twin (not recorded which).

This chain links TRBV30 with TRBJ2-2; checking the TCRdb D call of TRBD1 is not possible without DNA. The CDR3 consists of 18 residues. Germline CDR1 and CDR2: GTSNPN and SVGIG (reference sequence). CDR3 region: CAGGLGRRLTANTGELFF.

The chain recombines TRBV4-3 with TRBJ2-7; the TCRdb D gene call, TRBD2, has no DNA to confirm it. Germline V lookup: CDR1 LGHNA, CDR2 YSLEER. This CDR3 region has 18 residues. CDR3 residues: CASSLTSTVAGGLYEQYF.

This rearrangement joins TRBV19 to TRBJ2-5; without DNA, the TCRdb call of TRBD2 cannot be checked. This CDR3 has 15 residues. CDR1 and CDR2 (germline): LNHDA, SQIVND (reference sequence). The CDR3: CASSTEARQGETQYF.

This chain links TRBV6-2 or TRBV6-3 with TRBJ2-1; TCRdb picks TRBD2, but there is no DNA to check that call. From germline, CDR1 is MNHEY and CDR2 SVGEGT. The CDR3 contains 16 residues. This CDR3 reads CASSSPRRLAGAQQFF.

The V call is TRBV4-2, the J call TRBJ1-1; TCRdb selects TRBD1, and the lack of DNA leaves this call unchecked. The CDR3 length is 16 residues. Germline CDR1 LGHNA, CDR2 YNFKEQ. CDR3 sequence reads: CASSHRRRATGVKAFF.

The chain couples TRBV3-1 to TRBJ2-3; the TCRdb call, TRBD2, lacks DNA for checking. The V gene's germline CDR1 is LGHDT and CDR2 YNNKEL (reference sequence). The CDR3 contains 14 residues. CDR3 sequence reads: CASTSGLTTDTQYF.

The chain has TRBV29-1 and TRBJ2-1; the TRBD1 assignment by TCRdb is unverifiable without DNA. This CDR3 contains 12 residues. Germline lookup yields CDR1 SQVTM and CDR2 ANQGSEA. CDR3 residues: CSVSVQRNEQFF.

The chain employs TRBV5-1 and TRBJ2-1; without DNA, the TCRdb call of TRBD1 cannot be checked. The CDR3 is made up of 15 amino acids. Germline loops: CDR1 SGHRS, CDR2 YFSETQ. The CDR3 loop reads CASSFGRGSNNEQFF.

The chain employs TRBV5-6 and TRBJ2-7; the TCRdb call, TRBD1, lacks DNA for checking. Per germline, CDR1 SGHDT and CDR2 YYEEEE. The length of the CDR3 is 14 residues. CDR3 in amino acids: CASSPDRASYEQYF. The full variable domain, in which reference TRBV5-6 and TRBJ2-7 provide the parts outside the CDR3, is DAGVTQSPTHLIKTRGQQVTLRCSPKSGHDTVSWYQQALGQGPQFIFQYYEEEERQRGNFPDRFSGHQFPNYSSELNVNALLLGDSALYLCASSPDRASYEQYFGPGTRLTVT.

The CDR3 region is CASSPSDRGGYEQYF. This chain joins TRBV27 and TRBJ2-7; TCRdb's D gene call, TRBD1, goes unchecked for lack of DNA. Germline-derived CDR1 and CDR2 are MNHEY and SMNVEV (reference sequence). The CDR3 spans 15 residues.